Only one count was recorded for the clone carrying this T cell receptor (beta chain). These data come from a study of blood T cell repertoires in COVID-19. Data came from immunoSEQ multiplex PCR; TCRdb stores just in-frame clones and leaves some out. The table records a few hundred thousand clones, 70% to 90% of them present only once. The CDR3 sequence is 16 residues long. V was pared by 5 bases and J by 2 bases, with 18 bases between. Per the germline V gene, CDR1 is MDHEN and CDR2 is SYDVKM. The chain has TRBV28 and TRBJ2-5; the D is unclear. Sequenced: PBMCs or T cells enriched from blood (not recorded which). The TCR sequence derives from a woman aged 40 to 49 with acute COVID-19. The CDR3 DNA is TGTGCCAGCAGTCCTTATCAGCGCGGCGGTCAAGAGACCCAGTACTTC. Translating it yields CASSPYQRGGQETQYF.